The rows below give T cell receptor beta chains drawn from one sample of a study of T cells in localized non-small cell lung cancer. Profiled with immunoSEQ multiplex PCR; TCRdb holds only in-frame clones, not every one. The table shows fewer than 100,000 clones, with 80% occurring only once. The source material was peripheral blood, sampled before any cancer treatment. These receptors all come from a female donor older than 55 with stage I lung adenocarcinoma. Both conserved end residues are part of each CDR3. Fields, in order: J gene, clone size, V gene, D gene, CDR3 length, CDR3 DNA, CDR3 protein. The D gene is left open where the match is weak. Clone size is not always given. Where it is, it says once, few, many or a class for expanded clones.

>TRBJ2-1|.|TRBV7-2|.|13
TGTGCCAGCAGCTTAGAAACGGCTAGTGGGAAGTTCTTC
CASSLETASGKFF
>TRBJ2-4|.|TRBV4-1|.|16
TGCGCCAGCAGCCAACCTCCGGGGGTGGGCAAAAACATTCAGTACTTC
CASSQPPGVGKNIQYF
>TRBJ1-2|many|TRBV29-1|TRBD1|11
TGCAGCGTTGGACAGGGCCAGGGCTACACCTTC
CSVGQGQGYTF
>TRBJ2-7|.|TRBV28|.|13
TGTGCCAGCAGTGGAACAGACAACTACGAGCAGTACTTC
CASSGTDNYEQYF
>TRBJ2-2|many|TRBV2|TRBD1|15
TGTGCCAGCAGTGAGGGACAGGGAAACACCGGGGAGCTGTTTTTT
CASSEGQGNTGELFF
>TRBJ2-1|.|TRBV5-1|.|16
TGCGCCAGCAGTTATATGGGGCAGGAGTTCTACAATGAGCAGTTCTTC
CASSYMGQEFYNEQFF
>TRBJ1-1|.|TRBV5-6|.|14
TGTGCCAGCAGTCCGGTACAGATGAACACTGAAGCTTTCTTT
CASSPVQMNTEAFF
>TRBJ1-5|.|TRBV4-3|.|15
TGCGCCAGCAGCCAAGACCGGGCAGGACATCAGCCCCAGCATTTT
CASSQDRAGHQPQHF
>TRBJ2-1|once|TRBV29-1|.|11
TGCAGCGTTGAAGTGTACAATGAGCAGTTCTTC
CSVEVYNEQFF
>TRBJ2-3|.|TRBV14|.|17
TGTGCCAGCAGCCAATACCGGTCTAGCGCACCCACAGATACGCAGTATTTT
CASSQYRSSAPTDTQYF
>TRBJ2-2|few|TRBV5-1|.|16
TGCGCCAGCAGCTTGGGGCAGAGCGCGAACACCGGGGAGCTGTTTTTT
CASSLGQSANTGELFF
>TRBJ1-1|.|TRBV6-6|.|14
TGTGCCAGCACCTCCCCGGTGGGGAACACTGAAGCTTTCTTT
CASTSPVGNTEAFF
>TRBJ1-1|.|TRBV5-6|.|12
TGTGCCAGCAGCTTACAGGGCACTGAAGCTTTCTTT
CASSLQGTEAFF
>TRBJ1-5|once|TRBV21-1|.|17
TGTGCCAGCAGCCAAAGGGGAGGGGGCGGCGAGGATCAGCCCCAGCATTTT
CASSQRGGGGEDQPQHF
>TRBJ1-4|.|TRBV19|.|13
TGTGCCAGTACCCCCAGTTCGTTGGAAAAACTGTTTTTT
CASTPSSLEKLFF
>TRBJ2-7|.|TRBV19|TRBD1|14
TGTGCCAGTAGTATTTGGACAGGGACCTACGAGCAGTACTTC
CASSIWTGTYEQYF
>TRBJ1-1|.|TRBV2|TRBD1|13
TGTGCCAGCAGTGCTGACAGGGACACTGAAGCTTTCTTT
CASSADRDTEAFF
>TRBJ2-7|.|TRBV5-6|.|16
TGTGCCAGCAGCTTGTGGCTTAGGGTGTCATCCTACGAGCAGTACTTC
CASSLWLRVSSYEQYF
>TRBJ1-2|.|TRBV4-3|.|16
TGCGCCAGCAGCCAAGGGGCCAATGATGCTAACTATGGCTACACCTTC
CASSQGANDANYGYTF
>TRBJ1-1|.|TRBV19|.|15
TGTGCCAGTAGTATAGGAATCGGGTCGAACACTGAAGCTTTCTTT
CASSIGIGSNTEAFF
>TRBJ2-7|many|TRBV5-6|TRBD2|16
TGTGCCAGCAGCTCCTCCCGTAGCGGGGGGGCCTACGAGCAGTACTTC
CASSSSRSGGAYEQYF
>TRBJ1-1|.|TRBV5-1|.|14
TGCGCCAGCAGCTCAAGGACAGTCAACACTGAAGCTTTCTTT
CASSSRTVNTEAFF
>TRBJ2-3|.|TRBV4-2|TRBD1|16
TGTGCCAGCAGCCCTCTCTGGACAGGGGAGGGGGATACGCAGTATTTT
CASSPLWTGEGDTQYF
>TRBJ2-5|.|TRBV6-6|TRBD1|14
TGTGCCAGCAGCCCGGGACAGGGATTAGAGACCCAGTACTTC
CASSPGQGLETQYF
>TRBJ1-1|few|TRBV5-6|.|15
TGTGCCAGCAGCTTGGGGGCCACGATGAACACTGAAGCTTTCTTT
CASSLGATMNTEAFF
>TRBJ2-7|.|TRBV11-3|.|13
TGTGCCAGCAGCGAATCAGTCCGGGGCGAGCAGTACTTC
CASSESVRGEQYF
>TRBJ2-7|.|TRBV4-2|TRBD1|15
TGTGCCAGCAGCCAACCGGGACAGACAACCTACGAGCAGTACTTC
CASSQPGQTTYEQYF
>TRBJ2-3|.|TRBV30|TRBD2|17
TGTGCCTGGAGCCGGGGCCTTACTAGCGGGAGCGGGGATACGCAGTATTTT
CAWSRGLTSGSGDTQYF
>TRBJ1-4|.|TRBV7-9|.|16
TGTGCCAGCAGCTTTGGGACTACAGGATCTAATGAAAAACTGTTTTTT
CASSFGTTGSNEKLFF
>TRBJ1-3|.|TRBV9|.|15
TGTGCCAGCAGCGAAGGGGGTATGCCGGGAAACACCATATATTTT
CASSEGGMPGNTIYF
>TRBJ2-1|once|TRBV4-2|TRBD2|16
TGTGCCAGCAGCCGTACAGCGGGGGGCTTTAGCGATGAGCAGTTCTTC
CASSRTAGGFSDEQFF
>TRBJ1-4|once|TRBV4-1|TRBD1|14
TGCGCCAGCAGCCAGGATGCGGACAGGGGAAAACTGTTTTTT
CASSQDADRGKLFF
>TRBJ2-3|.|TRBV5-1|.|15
TGCGCCAGCAATGTCGGGACACATAGCACAGATACGCAGTATTTT
CASNVGTHSTDTQYF
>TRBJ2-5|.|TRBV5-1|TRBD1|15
TGCGCCAGCAGCTTGGAGGGACAGGGATTAGAGACCCAGTACTTC
CASSLEGQGLETQYF
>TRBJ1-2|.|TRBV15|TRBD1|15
TGTGCCACCAGCAGCACACAGGGGGCGGAATATGGCTACACCTTC
CATSSTQGAEYGYTF
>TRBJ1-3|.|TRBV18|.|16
TGTGCCAGCTCACTCACGGGGGATCCCCCTGGAAACACCATATATTTT
CASSLTGDPPGNTIYF